These 14 T cell receptor beta chains were sequenced from one sample in a study of CD8 T cells in Susac syndrome (dated by TCRdb to the late 2010s). Library method: the immunoSEQ multiplex PCR assay. RNA was extracted using the RNeasy kit, and roughly 0.45 to 1 ug of the RNA was reverse transcribed with random hexamers. The public reads were run again by TCRdb, first through fastp at Q25 and then through MiXCR, and only productive beta chains were kept. Records with the same CDR3 protein are collapsed into one entry carrying the most frequent genes and DNA. Present in this sample are about 300,000 distinct CDR3 sequences, about 88% of which were seen just once. Jointly, the top ten make up 0.11% of the sample. Source material: CD8+ T cells from PBMCs. Receptors were obtained from a human donor with multiple sclerosis.

V usage is TRBV9 and J usage is TRBJ1-1; D is possibly TRBD1 (5 bases). Germline V gene lookup returns CDR1 SGDLS and CDR2 YYNGEE. The V gene lost 5 bases and the J gene lost 6 bases, with 8 bases spanning the gap. The CDR3 sequence is 11 residues long. The CDR3 protein is CASSAGSEAFF. The CDR3 DNA reads TGTGCCAGCAGTGCAGGGTCTGAAGCTTTCTTT.

The genes are TRBV7-8 and TRBJ1-5, with D unresolved. Germline CDR1 SGHVS, CDR2 FQNEAQ. The CDR3 is 16 amino acids. V was cut by 5 bases and J by 3 bases, with 17 bases left in between. The CDR3 DNA reads TGTGCCAGCAGCGATTTAGTGAGGCAGAACAATCAGCCCCAGCATTTT. This gives the protein CASSDLVRQNNQPQHF. Looking up the rest from reference TRBV7-8 and TRBJ1-5 gives the full variable domain: GAGVSQSPRYKVAKRGQDVALRCDPISGHVSLFWYQQALGQGPEFLTYFQNEAQLDKSGLPSDRFFAERPEGSVSTLKIQRTQQEDSAVYLCASSDLVRQNNQPQHFGDGTRLSIL.

V usage is TRBV20-1 and J usage is TRBJ2-1; D call uncertain. This CDR3 has 14 residues. Germline CDR1 reads DFQATT; CDR2 reads SNEGSKA (reference sequence). Trimming removed 5 bases at V and 4 bases at J, with 15 bases between. The CDR3 DNA reads TGCAGTGCTGCCCCGGCAGGTGTGTACAATGAGCAGTTCTTC. This sequence encodes CSAAPAGVYNEQFF.

J is TRBJ2-1 and V is TRBV27; TRBD2 aligns across 9 bases. The CDR3 has 15 amino acids. Trimming removed 6 bases from V and 5 bases from J; junction bases left unmatched: 8. Per the germline V gene, CDR1 is MNHEY and CDR2 is SMNVEV (reference sequence). CDR3 bases: TGTGCCAGCAGCCAATATAGCGGGAGTAACAATGAGCAGTTCTTC. Its protein is CASSQYSGSNNEQFF.

This sequence joins TRBV7-9 and TRBJ2-7; 8 nucleotides match TRBD1. Germline V gene data show CDR1 as SEHNR and CDR2 as FQNEAQ (reference sequence). CDR3 length: 13 amino acids. With V trimmed by 5 bases and J by 2 bases, 2 bases remained unmatched. Written as DNA, the CDR3 is TGTGCCAGCAGCGGACAGGGACCCTACGAGCAGTACTTC. Amino acids: CASSGQGPYEQYF. Full variable domain (remainder filled in from reference TRBV7-9 and TRBJ2-7): DTGVSQNPRHKITKRGQNVTFRCDPISEHNRLYWYRQTLGQGPEFLTYFQNEAQLEKSRLLSDRFSAERPKGSFSTLEIQRTEQGDSAMYLCASSGQGPYEQYFGPGTRLTVT.

This chain links TRBV9 with TRBJ1-1, with TRBD1 identical over 7 bases. Germline CDR1 SGDLS, CDR2 YYNGEE. The J segment lost 5 bases and the V segment lost 0 bases, leaving 7 bases of the junction unmatched. The CDR3 consists of 15 residues. The CDR3: CASSVGRTGVTEAFF. CDR3 sequence (DNA): TGTGCCAGCAGCGTAGGACGAACAGGGGTAACTGAAGCTTTCTTT.

The J gene is TRBJ2-4, the V gene TRBV7-9; 8 bases fit TRBD1. CDR3 length: 17 residues. Germline CDR1 is SEHNR and CDR2 is FQNEAQ (reference sequence). V shed 5 bases and J 0 bases; nucleotides not matched to a gene: 9. The DNA for the CDR3 is TGTGCCAGCAGCGCCAACGGACAGGGCCTAGCCAAAAACATTCAGTACTTC. Translated, it gives CASSANGQGLAKNIQYF.

The V call is TRBV29-1, the J call TRBJ2-7; D is uncertain. V was cut by 4 bases and J by 3 bases, with 19 bases left in between. The germline V gene has CDR1 SQVTM and CDR2 ANQGSEA. This CDR3 is built from 15 residues. In DNA, the CDR3 is TGCAGCGTTGTCGTCTTAGTCCAGTATGACTACGAGCAGTACTTC. The encoded protein is CSVVVLVQYDYEQYF.

The chain joins TRBV21-1 to TRBJ2-7. TRBV21-1 is recorded as a pseudogene. The CDR3 contains 9 residues. CDR3 DNA: TGTGCCAGCACCTACGAGCAGTACTTC. This gives the protein CASTYEQYF.

This chain joins TRBV4-1 and TRBJ2-1; D ambiguous. The CDR3 consists of 16 residues. Germline V gene sequence: CDR1 MGHRA, CDR2 YSYEKL. V was shortened by 2 bases and J by 4 bases, with 15 bases between the two germline ends. The CDR3 protein is CASSQSLPPTYNEQFF. The DNA of the CDR3 is TGCGCCAGCAGCCAAAGTCTTCCCCCGACTTACAATGAGCAGTTCTTC.

The chain uses TRBV29-1 and TRBJ2-5; tentatively, D is TRBD1 or TRBD2 (5 bases each). Germline V CDR1 and CDR2: SQVTM, ANQGSEA. The CDR3 length is 15 residues. Trimming removed 3 bases at V and 0 bases at J, with 14 bases between. The CDR3 bases are TGCAGCGTTGATTCCCGGGGCCCGTACCAAGAGACCCAGTACTTC. It codes for CSVDSRGPYQETQYF.

In its sample, this clonotype was seen once. Because the CDR3 is missing its conserved closing phenylalanine or tryptophan, this is likely a read error. The chain uses TRBV11-2 and TRBJ1-6; TRBD1 is a possible D gene (5 bases). V lost 5 bases and J lost 5, with 10 bases in between. The CDR3 is made up of 14 amino acids. Germline V gene data show CDR1 as SGHAT and CDR2 as FQNNGV. The CDR3 DNA follows: TGTGCCAGCAGCCTGGCAGGGAATAATTCACCCCTCCACCTT. This sequence encodes CASSLAGNNSPLHL.

The rearrangement links TRBV7-8 to TRBJ1-5; 9 nucleotides line up with TRBD1. The CDR3 runs to 14 residues. With 6 bases clipped from V and 7 bases from J, the junction kept 7 bases outside the gene matches. Germline assignment: CDR1 SGHVS and CDR2 FQNEAQ. The CDR3 loop reads CASSSTGGMQPQHF. The CDR3 DNA follows: TGTGCCAGCAGTTCGACAGGGGGTATGCAGCCCCAGCATTTT. The variable domain in full, completed from reference TRBV7-8 and TRBJ1-5, reads GAGVSQSPRYKVAKRGQDVALRCDPISGHVSLFWYQQALGQGPEFLTYFQNEAQLDKSGLPSDRFFAERPEGSVSTLKIQRTQQEDSAVYLCASSSTGGMQPQHFGDGTRLSIL.

The V gene is TRBV27, the J gene TRBJ1-2, with D possibly TRBD1 on 5 matching bases. Trimming left V 5 bases short and J 4 bases short, with 11 bases between. There are 13 residues in the CDR3. CDR1 and CDR2 from the germline V gene are MNHEY and SMNVEV (reference sequence). The CDR3 DNA is TGTGCCAGCAGTAAAGGGACGGCCTATGGCTACACCTTC. Amino acid sequence: CASSKGTAYGYTF.